These 8 T cell receptor beta chains share one sample of origin, sequenced in a study of regulatory T cells in long-lasting Graves disease. Arm-PCR with iRepertoire HTBI primers amplified the CDR3 regions for these TCR beta libraries. TCRdb called the multiplex PCR reads again in MiXCR, with one record for every CDR3 protein. This table holds some 440,000 distinct CDR3 sequences, about 20% found once. Noted time point: persistent/refractory GD, antithyroid drugs over 5 years with positive TRAb. There was RNA extracted from PBMCs, and the TCR library was made from it. The source was peripheral blood mononuclear cells (PBMCs), collected when the disease was refractory, from a patient treated with antithyroid drugs. These receptor sequences come from a female donor with Graves disease.

This clonotype was recorded at least ten times. The chain employs TRBV28 and TRBJ2-3; TRBD1 agrees at 9 bases. V was clipped by 6 bases and J by 2 bases; unmatched bases: 6. The CDR3 contains 15 residues. Germline CDR1 MDHEN, CDR2 SYDVKM. The CDR3 protein is CASSPGTGHTDTQYF. For the CDR3, the DNA is TGTGCCAGCAGCCCCGGGACAGGGCACACAGATACGCAGTATTTT.

This clonotype was seen ten or more times. The V gene is TRBV14, the J gene TRBJ1-2; TRBD1 matches at 7 bases. Germline V lookup: CDR1 SGHDN, CDR2 FVKESK. There are 15 residues in the CDR3. V dropped 4 bases and J dropped 8; count of bases not matched to a gene: 13. This CDR3 reads CASSPFSGGASGYTF. The DNA for the CDR3 is TGTGCCAGCAGCCCCTTCTCAGGGGGGGCGAGCGGCTACACCTTC. Based on the CDR3 plus reference TRBV14 and TRBJ1-2, the full variable domain is EAGVTQFPSHSVIEKGQTVTLRCDPISGHDNLYWYRRVMGKEIKFLLHFVKESKQDESGMPNNRFLAERTGGTYSTLKVQPAELEDSGVYFCASSPFSGGASGYTFGSGTRLTVV.

A word on this clonotype: A much more abundant neighbour one base away suggests this may be a read error. The CDR3 does not end in the conserved phenylalanine or tryptophan, so this is likely a read error. This rearrangement joins TRBV28 to TRBJ2-5, with 9 bases that match TRBD2. Germline V gives CDR1 MDHEN, CDR2 SYDVKM. CDR3 length: 13 residues. V was pared by 10 bases and J by 5 bases, with 8 bases of the junction left unmatched. The CDR3 reads CATASGNFETQYL. CDR3 in DNA: TGTGCCACCGCTAGCGGGAATTTCGAGACCCAGTACCTC.

There are many counts of this clonotype. The CDR3 DNA reads as TGTGCCAGCAGTGAAAACGGTAACACTGAAGCTTTCTTT. Protein product: CASSENGNTEAFF. The V gene is TRBV2, the J gene TRBJ1-1; D gene uncertain. Trimming took 2 bases from V and 2 from J, leaving 6 bases between them. This CDR3 spans 13 amino acids. The V gene's germline CDR1 is SNHLY and CDR2 FYNNEI. Looking up the rest from reference TRBV2 and TRBJ1-1 gives the full variable domain: EPEVTQTPSHQVTQMGQEVILRCVPISNHLYFYWYRQILGQKVEFLVSFYNNEISEKSEIFDDQFSVERPDGSNFTLKIRSTKLEDSAMYFCASSENGNTEAFFGQGTRLTVV.

This clonotype showed up many times. This chain links TRBV9 with TRBJ2-5; D unclear. The CDR3 is 14 amino acids. Between the trimmed V and J ends, which lost 2 bases and 5 bases, there was a span of 13 bases. CDR1 is SGDLS, CDR2 YYNGEE, per germline. The CDR3 DNA reads as TGTGCCAGCAGCGTTATGACCAACGGGGAGACCCAGTACTTC. Translating it yields CASSVMTNGETQYF.

The gene calls are TRBV7-9 and TRBJ2-3; D remains ambiguous. This CDR3 contains 13 residues. The germline V gene encodes CDR1 SEHNR and CDR2 FQNEAQ (reference sequence). Trimming left V 5 bases short and J 7 bases short, with 13 bases between. Here the CDR3 DNA reads TGTGCCAGCAGCCCGTCTCAGCCGAATACGCAGTATTTT. This translates into CASSPSQPNTQYF.

This clonotype was seen just once. It is likely a read error: a sequence one base away is far more abundant. J is TRBJ1-2 and V is TRBV2; 9 bases map to TRBD1. Germline lookup yields CDR1 SNHLY and CDR2 FYNNEI. Trimming removed 4 bases from V and 3 bases from J; junction bases left unmatched: 9. The CDR3 is 16 amino acids. This chain's CDR3 is CASSVGQGGSYYGYTF. CDR3 coding DNA: TGTGCCAGCAGTGTGGGACAGGGAGGGAGTTACTATGGCTACACCTTC.

This clonotype was counted only a few times. The rearrangement joins TRBV4-1 to TRBJ2-7; 8 nucleotides line up with TRBD2. Germline CDR1 MGHRA, CDR2 YSYEKL. V shed 8 bases, J shed 4 bases, and the junction held 4 bases outside the gene matches. The CDR3 is made up of 12 amino acids. CDR3 sequence (DNA): TGCGCCAGCCATAGCGGGAAATACGAGCAGTACTTC. It codes for CASHSGKYEQYF.